This T cell receptor (beta chain) was sequenced for a study of cytotoxic CD8 clonotypes in ibrutinib-treated CLL. Study summary: The subjects consisted of ten to twelve relapsed/refractory and over 14 treatment-naive individuals, with 17 to 18 IGHV unmutated. Response samples came after a median 12 months of treatment, range 6 to 36.

The source of around 2 micrograms of genomic DNA for TCR beta libraries was cryopreserved PBMCs. Deletions cut 6 bases from V and 0 bases from J, with 6 bases between. Germline assignment: CDR1 SNHLY and CDR2 FYNNEI. The CDR3 sequence is 14 residues long. Measured with immunoSEQ multiplex PCR; TCRdb has only the in-frame clones, and not every one. The sample consists of approximately 280,000 clones, less than 85% of them appearing once. The chain links TRBV2 to TRBJ2-6; D perhaps matches TRBD2 (5 bases). Sequenced here: PBMCs, sampled at disease progression, from a patient treated with ibrutinib. The receptor was isolated from a human donor with chronic lymphocytic leukemia. The CDR3 region is CASRGVSGANVLTF. CDR3 bases: TGTGCCAGCAGGGGAGTCTCTGGGGCCAACGTCCTGACTTTC.